This T cell receptor (beta chain) derives from a study of blood T cell repertoires in COVID-19. Study-level information: Nucleic acid was either cDNA or gDNA, and it came from T cells, B-cell-depleted T cells, or PBMCs.

Germline V gene lookup returns CDR1 KGHDR and CDR2 SFDVKD. The CDR3 sequence is 16 residues long. J lost 5 bases, V lost 5 bases, and 5 bases had no gene match. Methods used by the authors: Nucleated cell number was recorded as an estimate derived from reference gene primer amplification. The repertoire was sequenced with immunoSEQ multiplex PCR; TCRdb's copy has only in-frame clones and lacks some. Clonal size and the V and J genes are those of that table, whereas D and trimming came from the DNA. The table shows approximately 470,000 clones, with roughly 90% occurring only once. Donors in Cohort 3 who had recovered were those with two negative PCRs, healthcare professional clearance, or resolution of their symptoms.

The sequenced material came from PBMCs or T cells enriched from blood (not recorded which). The rearrangement joins TRBV24-1 to TRBJ2-3; 14 bases match TRBD2. The TCR was taken from a woman aged 18-29 years who had recovered from COVID-19. In DNA, the CDR3 is TGTGCCACCAGTGGGACTAGCGGGGGGAAGAAAGATACGCAGTATTTT. The encoded protein is CATSGTSGGKKDTQYF.